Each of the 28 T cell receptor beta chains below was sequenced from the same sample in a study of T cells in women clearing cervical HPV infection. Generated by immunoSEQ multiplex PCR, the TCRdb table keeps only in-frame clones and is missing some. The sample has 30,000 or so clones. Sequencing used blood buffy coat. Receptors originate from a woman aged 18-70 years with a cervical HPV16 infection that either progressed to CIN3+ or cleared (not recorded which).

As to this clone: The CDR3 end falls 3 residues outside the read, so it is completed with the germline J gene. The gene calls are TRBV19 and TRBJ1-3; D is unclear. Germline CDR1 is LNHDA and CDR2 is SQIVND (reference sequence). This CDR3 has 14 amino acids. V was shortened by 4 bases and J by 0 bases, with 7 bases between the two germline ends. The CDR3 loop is CASSTLFSGNTIYF. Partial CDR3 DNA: TGTGCCAGTAGTACCCTCTTCTCTGGAAACACC.

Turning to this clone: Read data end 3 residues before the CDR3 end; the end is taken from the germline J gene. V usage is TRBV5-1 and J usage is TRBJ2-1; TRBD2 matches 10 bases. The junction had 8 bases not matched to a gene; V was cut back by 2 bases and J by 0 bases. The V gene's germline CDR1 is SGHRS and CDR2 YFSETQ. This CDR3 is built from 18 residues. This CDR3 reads CASSFPGLADGSYNEQFF. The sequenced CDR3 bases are TGCGCCAGCAGCTTCCCCGGACTAGCGGATGGCTCCTACAATGAG.

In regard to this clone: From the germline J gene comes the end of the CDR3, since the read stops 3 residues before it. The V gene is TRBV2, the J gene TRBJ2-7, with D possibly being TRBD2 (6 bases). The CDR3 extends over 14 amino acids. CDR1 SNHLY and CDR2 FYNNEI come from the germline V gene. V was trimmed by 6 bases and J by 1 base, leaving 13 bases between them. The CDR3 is CASRGTSISYEQYF. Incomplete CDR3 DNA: TGTGCCAGCAGGGGGACTTCTATTTCCTACGAG.

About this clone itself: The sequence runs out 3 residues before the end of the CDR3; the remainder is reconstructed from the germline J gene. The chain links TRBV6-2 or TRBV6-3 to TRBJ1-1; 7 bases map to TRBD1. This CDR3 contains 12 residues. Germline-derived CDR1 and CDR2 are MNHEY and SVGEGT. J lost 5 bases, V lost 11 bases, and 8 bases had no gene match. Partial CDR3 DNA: TGTGCCTCTAGGGGACAGCCAACTGAA. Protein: CASRGQPTE. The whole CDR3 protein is CASRGQPTEAFF.

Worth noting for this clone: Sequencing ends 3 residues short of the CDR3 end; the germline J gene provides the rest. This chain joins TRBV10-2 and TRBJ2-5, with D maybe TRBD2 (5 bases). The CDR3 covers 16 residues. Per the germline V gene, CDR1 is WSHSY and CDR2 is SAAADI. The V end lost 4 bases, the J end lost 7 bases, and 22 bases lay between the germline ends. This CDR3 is CASSGGAVASTGTQYF. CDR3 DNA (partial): TGCGCCAGCAGTGGTGGAGCGGTCGCCTCGACGGGGACC.

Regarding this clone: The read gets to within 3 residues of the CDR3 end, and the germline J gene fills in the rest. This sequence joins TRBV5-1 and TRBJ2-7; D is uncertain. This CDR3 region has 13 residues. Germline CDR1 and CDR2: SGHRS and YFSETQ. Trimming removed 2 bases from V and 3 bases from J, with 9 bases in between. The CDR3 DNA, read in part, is TGCGCCAGCAGCTTCCGCGGAGACTACGAG. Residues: CASSFRGDYE. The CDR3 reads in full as CASSFRGDYEQYF.

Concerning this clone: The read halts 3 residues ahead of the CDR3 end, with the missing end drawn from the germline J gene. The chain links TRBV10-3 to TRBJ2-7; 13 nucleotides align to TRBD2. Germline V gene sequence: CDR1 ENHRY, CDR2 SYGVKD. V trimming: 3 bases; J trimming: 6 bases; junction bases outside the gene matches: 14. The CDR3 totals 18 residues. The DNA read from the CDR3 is TGTGCCATCAGTGAAGGCCCGACTAGCGGGGGGACTGGAGGCGAG. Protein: CAISEGPTSGGTGGE. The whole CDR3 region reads CAISEGPTSGGTGGEQYF.

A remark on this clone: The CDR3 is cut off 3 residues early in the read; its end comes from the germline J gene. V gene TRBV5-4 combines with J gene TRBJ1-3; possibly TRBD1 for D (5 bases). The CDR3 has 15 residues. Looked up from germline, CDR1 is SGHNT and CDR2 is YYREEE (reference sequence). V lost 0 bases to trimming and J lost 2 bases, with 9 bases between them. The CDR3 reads CASSLAVGPGNTIYF. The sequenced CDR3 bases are TGTGCCAGCAGCTTGGCTGTGGGGCCTGGAAACACC.

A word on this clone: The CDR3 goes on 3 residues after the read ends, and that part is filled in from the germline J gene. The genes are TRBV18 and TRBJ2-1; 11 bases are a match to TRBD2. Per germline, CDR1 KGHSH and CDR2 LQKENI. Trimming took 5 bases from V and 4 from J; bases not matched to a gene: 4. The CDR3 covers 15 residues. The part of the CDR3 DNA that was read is TGTGCCAGCTCATCCGGGACTAGCGGATACAATGAG. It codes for CASSSGTSGYNE. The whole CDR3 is CASSSGTSGYNEQFF.

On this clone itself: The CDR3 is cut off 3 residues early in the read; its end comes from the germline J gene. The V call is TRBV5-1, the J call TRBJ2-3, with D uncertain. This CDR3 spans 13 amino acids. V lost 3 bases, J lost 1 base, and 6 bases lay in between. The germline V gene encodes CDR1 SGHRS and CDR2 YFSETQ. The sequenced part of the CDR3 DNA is TGCGCCAGCAGCTCCCCCGGCACAGATACG. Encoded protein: CASSSPGTDT. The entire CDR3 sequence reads CASSSPGTDTQYF.

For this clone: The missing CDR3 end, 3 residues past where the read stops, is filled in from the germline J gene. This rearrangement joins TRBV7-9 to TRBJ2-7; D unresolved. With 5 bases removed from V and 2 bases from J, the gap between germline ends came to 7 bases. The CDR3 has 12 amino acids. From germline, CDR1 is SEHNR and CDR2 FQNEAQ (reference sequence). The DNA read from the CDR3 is TGTGCCAGCAGCACACATACCTACGAG. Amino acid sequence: CASSTHTYE. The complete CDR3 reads CASSTHTYEQYF.

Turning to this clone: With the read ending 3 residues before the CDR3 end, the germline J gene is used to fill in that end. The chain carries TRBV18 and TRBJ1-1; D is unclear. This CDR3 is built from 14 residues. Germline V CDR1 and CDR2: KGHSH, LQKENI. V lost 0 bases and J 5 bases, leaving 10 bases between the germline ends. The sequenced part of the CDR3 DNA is TGTGCCAGCTCACCACCTGCGGGTGGGACTGAA. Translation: CASSPPAGGTE. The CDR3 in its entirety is CASSPPAGGTEAFF.

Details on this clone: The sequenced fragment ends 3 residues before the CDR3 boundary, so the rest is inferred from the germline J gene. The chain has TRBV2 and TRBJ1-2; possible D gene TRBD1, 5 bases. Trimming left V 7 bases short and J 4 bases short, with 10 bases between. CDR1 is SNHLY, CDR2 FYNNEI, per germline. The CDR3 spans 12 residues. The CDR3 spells CASIRGVYGYTF. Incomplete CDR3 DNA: TGTGCCAGCATCCGGGGGGTCTATGGC.

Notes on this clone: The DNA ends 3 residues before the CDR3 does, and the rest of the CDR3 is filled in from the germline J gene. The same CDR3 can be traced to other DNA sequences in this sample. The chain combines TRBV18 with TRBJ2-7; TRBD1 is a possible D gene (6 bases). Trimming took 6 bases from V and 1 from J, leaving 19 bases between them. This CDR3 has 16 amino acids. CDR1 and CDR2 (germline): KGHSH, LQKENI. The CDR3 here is CASSPPSAGASYEQYF. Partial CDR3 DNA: TGTGCCAGCTCCCCCCCCTCGGCAGGGGCTTCCTACGAG.

This CDR3 is CASSAELMGHQYF. The covered CDR3 bases are TGTGCCAGCAGTGCGGAATTGATGGGGCAT. V usage is TRBV2 and J usage is TRBJ2-4; D is possibly TRBD1 (5 bases). Coverage ceases 3 residues before the CDR3 finishes, and the germline J gene fills in the end. Germline V CDR1 and CDR2: SNHLY, FYNNEI. The CDR3 loop spans 13 amino acids.

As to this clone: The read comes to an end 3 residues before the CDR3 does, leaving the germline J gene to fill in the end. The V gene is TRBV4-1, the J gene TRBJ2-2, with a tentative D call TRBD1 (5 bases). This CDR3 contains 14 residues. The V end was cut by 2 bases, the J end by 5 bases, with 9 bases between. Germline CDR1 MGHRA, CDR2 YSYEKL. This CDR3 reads CASSQRTPTGELFF. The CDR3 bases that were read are TGCGCCAGCAGCCAAAGGACACCAACCGGGGAG.

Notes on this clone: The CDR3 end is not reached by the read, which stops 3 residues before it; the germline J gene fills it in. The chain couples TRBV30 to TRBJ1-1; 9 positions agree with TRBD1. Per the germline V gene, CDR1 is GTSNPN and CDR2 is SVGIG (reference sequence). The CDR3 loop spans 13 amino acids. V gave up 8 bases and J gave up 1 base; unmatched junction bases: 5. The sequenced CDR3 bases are TGTGCCGGGGGACAGGGTTGGAACACTGAA. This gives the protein CAGGQGWNTE. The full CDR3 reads CAGGQGWNTEAFF.

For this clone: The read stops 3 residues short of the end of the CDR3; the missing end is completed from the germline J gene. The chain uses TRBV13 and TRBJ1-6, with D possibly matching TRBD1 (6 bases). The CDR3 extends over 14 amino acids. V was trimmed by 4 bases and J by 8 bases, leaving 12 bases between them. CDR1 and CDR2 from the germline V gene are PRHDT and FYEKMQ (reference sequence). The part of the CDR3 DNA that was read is TGTGCCAGCAGCTCGCGGGGGGCAGATTCACCC. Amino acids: CASSSRGADSP. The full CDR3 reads CASSSRGADSPLHF.

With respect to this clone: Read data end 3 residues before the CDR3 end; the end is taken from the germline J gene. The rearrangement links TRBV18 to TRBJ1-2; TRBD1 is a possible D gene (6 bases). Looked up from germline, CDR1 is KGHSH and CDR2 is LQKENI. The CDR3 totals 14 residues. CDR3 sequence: CASSPTGYSYDYTF. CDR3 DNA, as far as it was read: TGTGCCAGCTCACCGACAGGCTACTCCTACGAC. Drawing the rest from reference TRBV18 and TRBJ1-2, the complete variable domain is NAGVMQNPRHLVRRRGQEARLRCSPMKGHSHVYWYRQLPEEGLKFMVYLQKENIIDESGMPKERFSAEFPKEGPSILRIQQVVRGDSAAYFCASSPTGYSYDYTFGSGTRLTVV.

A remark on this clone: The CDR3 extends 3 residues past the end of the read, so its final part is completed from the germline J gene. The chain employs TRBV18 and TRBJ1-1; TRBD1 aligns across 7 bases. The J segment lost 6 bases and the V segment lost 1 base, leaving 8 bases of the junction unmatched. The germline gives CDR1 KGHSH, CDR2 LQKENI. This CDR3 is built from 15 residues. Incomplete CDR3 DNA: TGTGCCAGCTCACCACTGTCAGGGGGAACGCCTGAA. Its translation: CASSPLSGGTPE. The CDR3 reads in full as CASSPLSGGTPEAFF.

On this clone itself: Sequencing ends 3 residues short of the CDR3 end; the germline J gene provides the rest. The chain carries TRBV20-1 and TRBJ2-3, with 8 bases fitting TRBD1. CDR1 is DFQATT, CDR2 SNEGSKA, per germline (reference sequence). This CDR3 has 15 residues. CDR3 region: CSATGQGGRQETQYF. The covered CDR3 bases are TGCAGTGCTACAGGACAGGGTGGACGGCAAGAGACG.

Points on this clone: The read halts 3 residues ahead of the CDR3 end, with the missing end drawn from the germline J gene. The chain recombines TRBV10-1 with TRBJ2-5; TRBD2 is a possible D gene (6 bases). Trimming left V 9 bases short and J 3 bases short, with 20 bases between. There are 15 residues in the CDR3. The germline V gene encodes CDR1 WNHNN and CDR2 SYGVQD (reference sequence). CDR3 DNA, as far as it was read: TGCGCCAGTGTGGAGGGTCCGACATCTAAAGAGACC. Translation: CASVEGPTSKET. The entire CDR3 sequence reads CASVEGPTSKETQYF.

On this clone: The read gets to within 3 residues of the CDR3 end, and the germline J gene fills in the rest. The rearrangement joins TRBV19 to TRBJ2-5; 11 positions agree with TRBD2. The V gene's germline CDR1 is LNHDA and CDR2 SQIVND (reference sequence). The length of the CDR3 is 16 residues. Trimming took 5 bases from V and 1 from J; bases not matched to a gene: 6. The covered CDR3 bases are TGTGCCAGTAGTTCCCTTAGCGGGGGGGCCCAAGAGACC. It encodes CASSSLSGGAQET. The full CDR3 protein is CASSSLSGGAQETQYF.

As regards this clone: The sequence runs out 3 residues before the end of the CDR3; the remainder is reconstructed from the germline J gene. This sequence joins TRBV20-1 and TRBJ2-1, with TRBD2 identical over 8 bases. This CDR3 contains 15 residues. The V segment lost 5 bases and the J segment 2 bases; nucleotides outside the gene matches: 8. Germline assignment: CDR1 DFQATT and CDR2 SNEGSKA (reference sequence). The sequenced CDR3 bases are TGCAGTGCTCCAAGGGATAGCGGGGCCTACAATGAG. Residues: CSAPRDSGAYNE. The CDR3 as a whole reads CSAPRDSGAYNEQFF.

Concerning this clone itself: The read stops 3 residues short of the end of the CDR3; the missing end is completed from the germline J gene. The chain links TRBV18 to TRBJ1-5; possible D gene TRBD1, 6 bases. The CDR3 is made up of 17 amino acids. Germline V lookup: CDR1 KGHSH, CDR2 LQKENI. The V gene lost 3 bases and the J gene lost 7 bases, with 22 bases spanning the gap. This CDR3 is CASSPNRDDAGTQPQHF. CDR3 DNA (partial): TGTGCCAGCTCACCCAACCGAGATGATGCCGGGACACAGCCC.

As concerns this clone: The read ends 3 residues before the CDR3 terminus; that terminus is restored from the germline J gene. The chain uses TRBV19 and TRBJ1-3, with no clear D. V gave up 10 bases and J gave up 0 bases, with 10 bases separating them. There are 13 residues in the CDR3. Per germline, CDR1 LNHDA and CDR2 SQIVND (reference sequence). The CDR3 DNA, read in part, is TGTGCCACCCGCGAGAGCTCTGGAAACACC. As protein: CATRESSGNT. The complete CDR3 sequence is CATRESSGNTIYF.

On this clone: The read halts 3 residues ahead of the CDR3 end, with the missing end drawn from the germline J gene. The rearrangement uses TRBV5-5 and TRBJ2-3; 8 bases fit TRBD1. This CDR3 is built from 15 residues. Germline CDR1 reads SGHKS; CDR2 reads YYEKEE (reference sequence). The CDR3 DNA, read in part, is TGTGCCAGCAGCCCCACATGGGCTGACAGGGGTCCG. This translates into CASSPTWADRGP. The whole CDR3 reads CASSPTWADRGPQYF.

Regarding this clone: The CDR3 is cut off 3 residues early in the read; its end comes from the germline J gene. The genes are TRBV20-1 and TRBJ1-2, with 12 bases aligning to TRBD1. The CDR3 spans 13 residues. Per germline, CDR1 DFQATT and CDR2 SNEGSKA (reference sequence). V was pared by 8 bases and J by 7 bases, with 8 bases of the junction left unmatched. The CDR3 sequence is CSSDGTGGFGYTF. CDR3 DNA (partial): TGCAGTTCGGATGGGACAGGGGGCTTTGGC.